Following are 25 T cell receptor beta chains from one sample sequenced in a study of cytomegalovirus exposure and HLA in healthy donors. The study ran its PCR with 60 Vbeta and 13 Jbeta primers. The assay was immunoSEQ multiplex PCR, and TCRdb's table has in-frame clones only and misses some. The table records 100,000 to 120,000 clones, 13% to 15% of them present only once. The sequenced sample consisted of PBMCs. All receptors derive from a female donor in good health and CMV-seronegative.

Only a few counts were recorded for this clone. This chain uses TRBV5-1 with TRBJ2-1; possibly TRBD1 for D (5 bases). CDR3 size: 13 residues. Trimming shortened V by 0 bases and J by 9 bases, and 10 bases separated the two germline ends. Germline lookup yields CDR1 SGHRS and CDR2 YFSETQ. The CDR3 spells CASSLEGVTEQFF. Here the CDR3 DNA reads TGCGCCAGCAGCTTGGAAGGGGTCACTGAGCAGTTCTTC.

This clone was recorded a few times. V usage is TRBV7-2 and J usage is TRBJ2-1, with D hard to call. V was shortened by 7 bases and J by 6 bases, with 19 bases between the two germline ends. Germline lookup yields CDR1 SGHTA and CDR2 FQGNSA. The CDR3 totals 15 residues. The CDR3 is CASTQSPRIGNEQFF. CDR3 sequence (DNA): TGTGCCAGCACCCAAAGCCCTAGAATCGGCAATGAGCAGTTCTTC.

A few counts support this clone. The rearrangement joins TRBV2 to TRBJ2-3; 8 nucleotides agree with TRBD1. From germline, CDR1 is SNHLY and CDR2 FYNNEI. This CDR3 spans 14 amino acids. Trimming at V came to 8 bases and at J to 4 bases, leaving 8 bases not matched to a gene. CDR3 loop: CASRAGQGPDTQYF. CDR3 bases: TGTGCCAGCCGCGCAGGACAGGGCCCAGATACGCAGTATTTT.

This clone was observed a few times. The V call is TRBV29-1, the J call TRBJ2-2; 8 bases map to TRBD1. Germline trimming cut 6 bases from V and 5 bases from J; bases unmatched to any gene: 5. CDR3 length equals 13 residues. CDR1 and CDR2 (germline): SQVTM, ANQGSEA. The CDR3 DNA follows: TGCAGCGTCGCAGGGGGCGCGACCGGGGAGCTGTTTTTT. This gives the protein CSVAGGATGELFF.

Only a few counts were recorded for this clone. CDR3 amino acids: CASSSPERTSGNEQFF. CDR3 in DNA: TGTGCCAGCAGTTCCCCGGAGAGGACTAGCGGCAATGAGCAGTTCTTC. The chain links TRBV6-6 to TRBJ2-1; 10 nucleotides agree with TRBD2. CDR3 length: 16 residues. V lost 4 bases, J lost 6 bases, and 9 bases stayed unmatched. The germline gives CDR1 MNHNY, CDR2 SVGAGI (reference sequence).

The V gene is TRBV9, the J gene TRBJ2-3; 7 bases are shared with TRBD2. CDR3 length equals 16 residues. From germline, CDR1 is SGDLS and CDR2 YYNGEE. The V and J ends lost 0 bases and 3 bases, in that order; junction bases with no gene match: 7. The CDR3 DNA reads TGTGCCAGCAGCGTAGACGGCGGGAGCCAAACAGATACGCAGTATTTT. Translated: CASSVDGGSQTDTQYF.

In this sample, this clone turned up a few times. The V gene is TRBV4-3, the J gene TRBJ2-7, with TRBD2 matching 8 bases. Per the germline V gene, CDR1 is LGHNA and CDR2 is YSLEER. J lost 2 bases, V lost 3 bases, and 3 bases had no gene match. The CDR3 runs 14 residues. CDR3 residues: CASSQGLGAYEQYF. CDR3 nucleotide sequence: TGCGCCAGCAGCCAGGGACTAGGAGCCTACGAGCAGTACTTC.

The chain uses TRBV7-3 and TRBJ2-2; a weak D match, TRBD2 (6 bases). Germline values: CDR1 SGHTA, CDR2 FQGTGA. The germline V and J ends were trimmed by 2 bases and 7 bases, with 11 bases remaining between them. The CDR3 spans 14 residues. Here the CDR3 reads CASSLVSSGGELFF. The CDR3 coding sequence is TGTGCCAGCAGCTTAGTTAGTAGCGGCGGGGAGCTGTTTTTT.

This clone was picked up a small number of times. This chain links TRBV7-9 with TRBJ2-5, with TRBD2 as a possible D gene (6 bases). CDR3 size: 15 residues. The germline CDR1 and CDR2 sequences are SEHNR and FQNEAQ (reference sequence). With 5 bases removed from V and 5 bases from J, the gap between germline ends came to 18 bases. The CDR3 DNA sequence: TGTGCCAGCAGCGAAAGCGGGTATCGGGTTGAGACCCAGTACTTC. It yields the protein CASSESGYRVETQYF.

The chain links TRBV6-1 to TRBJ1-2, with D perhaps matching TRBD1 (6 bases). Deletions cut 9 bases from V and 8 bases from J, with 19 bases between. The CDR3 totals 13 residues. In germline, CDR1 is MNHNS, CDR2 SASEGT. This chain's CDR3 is CASFSGVAGGYTF. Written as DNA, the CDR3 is TGTGCCAGTTTCTCAGGGGTGGCGGGCGGCTACACCTTC.

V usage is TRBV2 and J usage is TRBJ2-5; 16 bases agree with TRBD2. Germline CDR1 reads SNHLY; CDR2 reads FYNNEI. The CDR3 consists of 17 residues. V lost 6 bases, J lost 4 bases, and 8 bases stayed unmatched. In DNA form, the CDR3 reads TGTGCCAGCAGAGCCGGGACTAGCGGGGGGGCTCGAGAGACCCAGTACTTC. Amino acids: CASRAGTSGGARETQYF.

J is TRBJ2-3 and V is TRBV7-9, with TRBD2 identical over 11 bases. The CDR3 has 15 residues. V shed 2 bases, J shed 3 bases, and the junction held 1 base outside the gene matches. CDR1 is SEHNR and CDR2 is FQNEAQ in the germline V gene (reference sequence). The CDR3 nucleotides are TGTGCCAGCAGCTTAAGGACTAGCGGGACAGATACGCAGTATTTT. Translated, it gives CASSLRTSGTDTQYF.

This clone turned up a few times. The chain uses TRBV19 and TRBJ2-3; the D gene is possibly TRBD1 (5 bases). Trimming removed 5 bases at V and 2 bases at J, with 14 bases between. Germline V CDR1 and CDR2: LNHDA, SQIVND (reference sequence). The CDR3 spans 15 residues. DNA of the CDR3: TGTGCCAGTAGTCACAGGATCGGAACCACAGATACGCAGTATTTT. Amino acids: CASSHRIGTTDTQYF.

The CDR3 coding sequence is TGTGCCAGCAGTGAATTTCGTGTCAGGCAGCCCCAGCATTTT. Its protein is CASSEFRVRQPQHF. The chain has TRBV6-1 and TRBJ1-5; D unclear. V lost 2 bases to trimming and J lost 7 bases, with 12 bases between them. The CDR3 totals 14 residues. Germline CDR1 is MNHNS and CDR2 is SASEGT.

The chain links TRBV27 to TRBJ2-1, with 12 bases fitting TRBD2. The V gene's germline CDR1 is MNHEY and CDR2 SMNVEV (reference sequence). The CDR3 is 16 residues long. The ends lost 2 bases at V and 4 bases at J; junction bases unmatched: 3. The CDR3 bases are TGTGCCAGCAGTTTAAGACTAGCGGGGGATTACAATGAGCAGTTCTTC. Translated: CASSLRLAGDYNEQFF.

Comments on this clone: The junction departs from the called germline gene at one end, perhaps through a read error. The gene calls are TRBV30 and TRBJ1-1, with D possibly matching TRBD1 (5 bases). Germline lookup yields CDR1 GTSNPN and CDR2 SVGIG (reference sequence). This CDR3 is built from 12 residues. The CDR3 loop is CAFHTPGWIGLF. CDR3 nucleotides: TGTGCCTTTCATACACCAGGGTGGATCGGTCTCTTT.

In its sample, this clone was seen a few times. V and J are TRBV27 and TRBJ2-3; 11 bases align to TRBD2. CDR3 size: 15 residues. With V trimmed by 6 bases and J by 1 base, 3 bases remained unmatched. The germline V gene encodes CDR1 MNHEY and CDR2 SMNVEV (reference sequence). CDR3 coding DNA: TGTGCCAGCAGCTCGACTAGCGGGGGCACAGATACGCAGTATTTT. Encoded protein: CASSSTSGGTDTQYF.

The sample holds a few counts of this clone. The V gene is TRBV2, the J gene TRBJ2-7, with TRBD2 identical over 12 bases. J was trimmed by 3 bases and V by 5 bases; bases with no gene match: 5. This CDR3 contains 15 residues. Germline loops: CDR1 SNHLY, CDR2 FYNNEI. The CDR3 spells CASSIGLAGNYEQYF. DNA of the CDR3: TGTGCCAGCAGTATTGGACTAGCGGGGAACTACGAGCAGTACTTC.

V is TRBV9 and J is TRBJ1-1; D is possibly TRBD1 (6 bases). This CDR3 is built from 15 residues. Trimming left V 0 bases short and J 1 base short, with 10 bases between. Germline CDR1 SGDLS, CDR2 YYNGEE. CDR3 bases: TGTGCCAGCAGCGTAGCTTGGGGACAGAACACTGAAGCTTTCTTT. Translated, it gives CASSVAWGQNTEAFF. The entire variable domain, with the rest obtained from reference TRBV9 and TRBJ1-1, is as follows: DSGVTQTPKHLITATGQRVTLRCSPRSGDLSVYWYQQSLDQGLQFLIQYYNGEERAKGNILERFSAQQFPDLHSELNLSSLELGDSALYFCASSVAWGQNTEAFFGQGTRLTVV.

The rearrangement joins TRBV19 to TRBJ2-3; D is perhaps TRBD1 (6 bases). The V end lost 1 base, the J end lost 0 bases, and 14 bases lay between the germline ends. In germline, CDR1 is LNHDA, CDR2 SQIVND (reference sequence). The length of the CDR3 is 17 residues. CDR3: CASSIATGTPSTDTQYF. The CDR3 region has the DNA TGTGCCAGTAGTATAGCCACCGGGACACCTAGCACAGATACGCAGTATTTT.

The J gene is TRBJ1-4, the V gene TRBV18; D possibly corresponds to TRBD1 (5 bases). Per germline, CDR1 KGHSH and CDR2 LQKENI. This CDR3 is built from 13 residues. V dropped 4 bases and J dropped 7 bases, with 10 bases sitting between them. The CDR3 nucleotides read TGTGCCAGCTCACTGGGACTCCGTGAAAAACTGTTTTTT. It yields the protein CASSLGLREKLFF.

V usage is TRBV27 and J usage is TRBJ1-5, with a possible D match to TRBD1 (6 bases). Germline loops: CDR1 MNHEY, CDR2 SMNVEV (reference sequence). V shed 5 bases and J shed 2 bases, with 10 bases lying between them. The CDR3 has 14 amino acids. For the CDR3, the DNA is TGTGCCAGCAGTCAGGGGTTGGGCAATCAGCCCCAGCATTTT. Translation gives CASSQGLGNQPQHF.

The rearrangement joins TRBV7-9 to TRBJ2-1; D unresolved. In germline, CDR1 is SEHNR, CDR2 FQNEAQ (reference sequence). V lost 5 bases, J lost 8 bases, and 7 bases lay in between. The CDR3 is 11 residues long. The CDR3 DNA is TGTGCCAGCAGCCTTCTCGATGAGCAGTTCTTC. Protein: CASSLLDEQFF.

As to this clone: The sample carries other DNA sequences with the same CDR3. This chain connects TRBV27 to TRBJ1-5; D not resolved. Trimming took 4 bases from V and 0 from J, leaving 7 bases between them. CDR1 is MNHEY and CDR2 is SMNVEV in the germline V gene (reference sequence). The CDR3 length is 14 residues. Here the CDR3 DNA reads TGTGCCAGCAGTTCCCGGGGTAGCAATCAGCCCCAGCATTTT. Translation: CASSSRGSNQPQHF.

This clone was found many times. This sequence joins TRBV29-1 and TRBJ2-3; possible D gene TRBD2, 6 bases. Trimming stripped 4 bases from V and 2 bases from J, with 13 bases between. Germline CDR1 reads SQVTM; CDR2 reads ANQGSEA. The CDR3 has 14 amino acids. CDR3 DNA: TGCAGCGTTGTGGTGGAGGGGATCACAGATACGCAGTATTTT. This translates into CSVVVEGITDTQYF.